This entry lists 30 T cell receptor beta chains sequenced from one sample in a study of cytomegalovirus exposure and HLA in healthy donors. The PCR used 60 Vbeta and 13 Jbeta primers. The table came from immunoSEQ multiplex PCR; TCRdb's copy has only in-frame clones and leaves some out. The sample shows around 76,000 clones, 70% of them seen only once. Input material: PBMCs. Receptors originate from a woman aged 50 to 60 in good health and CMV-seropositive.

The V call is TRBV7-9, the J call TRBJ1-5; maybe TRBD1 (5 bases). V lost 1 base to trimming and J lost 7 bases, with 11 bases between them. CDR3 size: 14 residues. CDR1 is SEHNR, CDR2 FQNEAQ, per germline (reference sequence). CDR3: CASSLEGVGQPQHF. The DNA of the CDR3 is TGTGCCAGCAGCTTAGAAGGGGTAGGGCAGCCCCAGCATTTT.

The chain is built from TRBV7-2 and TRBJ2-5, with a weak D call TRBD1 (5 bases). In germline, CDR1 is SGHTA, CDR2 FQGNSA. Trimming took off 1 base at V and 5 bases at J, with 14 bases between the two ends. This CDR3 region has 15 residues. The CDR3 reads CASSLGALPGETQYF. The CDR3 coding sequence is TGTGCCAGCAGCTTAGGGGCACTTCCAGGGGAGACCCAGTACTTC.

The chain recombines TRBV19 with TRBJ1-5, with 8 bases identical to TRBD1. CDR1 LNHDA and CDR2 SQIVND come from the germline V gene (reference sequence). The trim removed 4 bases at V and 5 bases at J, leaving 7 bases unmatched. The CDR3 is made up of 15 amino acids. CDR3 nucleotide sequence: TGTGCCAGTAGTAAGGGGACAGGCTCCCATCAGCCCCAGCATTTT. Encoded protein: CASSKGTGSHQPQHF.

The chain links TRBV2 to TRBJ2-2; D is ambiguous. The V and J ends lost 5 bases and 0 bases respectively, with 7 bases between them. The CDR3 is 14 amino acids. CDR1 SNHLY and CDR2 FYNNEI come from the germline V gene. The CDR3 region is CASSPRSNTGELFF. The CDR3 DNA sequence: TGTGCCAGCAGTCCCAGGTCGAACACCGGGGAGCTGTTTTTT.

The chain has TRBV30 and TRBJ2-2; 10 bases fit TRBD2. The CDR3 has 18 residues. Germline CDR1 and CDR2: GTSNPN and SVGIG (reference sequence). V lost 5 bases to trimming and J lost 3 bases; unmatched junction nucleotides: 15. CDR3 sequence reads: CAWGAVFGLAVHTGELFF. In DNA, the CDR3 is TGTGCCTGGGGGGCTGTATTCGGACTAGCGGTTCACACCGGGGAGCTGTTTTTT.

V is TRBV11-3 and J is TRBJ1-6, with 10 positions matching TRBD1. Looked up from germline, CDR1 is SGHNT and CDR2 is YENEEA. V shed 3 bases, J shed 2 bases, and the junction held 4 bases outside the gene matches. The CDR3 runs to 17 residues. The CDR3 here is CASSFRDRGPYNSPLHF. For the CDR3, the DNA is TGTGCCAGCAGCTTTAGGGACAGGGGCCCCTATAATTCACCCCTCCACTTT.

The V call is TRBV18, the J call TRBJ1-3; no definite D call. Germline values: CDR1 KGHSH, CDR2 LQKENI. This CDR3 contains 15 residues. V dropped 2 bases and J dropped 0 bases, with 8 bases sitting between them. The CDR3 region is CASSPLVDSGNTIYF. The CDR3 nucleotides read TGTGCCAGCTCACCATTGGTAGACTCTGGAAACACCATATATTTT.

The genes are TRBV5-1 and TRBJ2-1; possibly TRBD2 for D (5 bases). Germline V CDR1 and CDR2: SGHRS, YFSETQ. The CDR3 totals 16 residues. Between the trimmed V and J ends, which lost 0 bases and 0 bases, there was a span of 10 bases. CDR3 amino acids: CASSLAQRSSYNEQFF. The CDR3 nucleotides read TGCGCCAGCAGCTTGGCCCAGCGGAGCTCCTACAATGAGCAGTTCTTC.

V gene TRBV6-5 combines with J gene TRBJ2-7, with TRBD2 matching 10 bases. The germline V gene encodes CDR1 MNHEY and CDR2 SVGAGI. Unmatched junction bases numbered 1, after V lost 0 bases and J lost 2 bases. The CDR3 is 15 residues long. DNA of the CDR3: TGTGCCAGCAGTTACTCGAGCGGGAGGGCCTACGAGCAGTACTTC. Amino acid sequence: CASSYSSGRAYEQYF.

This clone was seen a handful of times. The V and J genes are TRBV10-1 and TRBJ2-1; 12 bases fit TRBD2. The junction had 4 bases not matched to a gene; V was cut back by 6 bases and J by 7 bases. CDR1 and CDR2 from the germline V gene are WNHNN and SYGVQD (reference sequence). The CDR3 is 14 residues long. This CDR3 reads CASSWTSGINEQFF. CDR3 nucleotides: TGCGCCAGCAGCTGGACTAGCGGGATAAATGAGCAGTTCTTC.

The V and J genes are TRBV7-9 and TRBJ2-1; a weak D match, TRBD2 (6 bases). Between the trimmed V and J ends, which lost 5 bases and 4 bases, there was a span of 18 bases. The CDR3 has 16 residues. Looked up from germline, CDR1 is SEHNR and CDR2 is FQNEAQ (reference sequence). The CDR3 DNA is TGTGCCAGCAGCCCTGCCAGCGGGCCTAGGTACAATGAGCAGTTCTTC. The encoded protein is CASSPASGPRYNEQFF.

J is TRBJ1-2 and V is TRBV9; D remains ambiguous. CDR3 length equals 15 residues. V was trimmed by 0 bases and J by 1 base, leaving 10 bases between them. In germline, CDR1 is SGDLS, CDR2 YYNGEE. CDR3 coding DNA: TGTGCCAGCAGCGTAGCAGTAGCAAGTAACTATGGCTACACCTTC. Protein: CASSVAVASNYGYTF.

CDR3 in amino acids: CASSEYPLTGESPLHF. The CDR3 DNA reads as TGTGCCAGCAGTGAATATCCCCTTACAGGGGAATCACCCCTCCACTTT. The genes are TRBV25-1 and TRBJ1-6; 7 bases match TRBD1. From germline, CDR1 is MGHDK and CDR2 SYGVNS. V was clipped by 0 bases and J by 10 bases; unmatched bases: 9. The CDR3 has 16 amino acids.

This sequence joins TRBV7-3 and TRBJ2-3; 10 bases agree with TRBD1. Germline CDR1 is SGHTA and CDR2 is FQGTGA. The V segment lost 4 bases and the J segment 6 bases; nucleotides outside the gene matches: 7. There are 15 residues in the CDR3. The CDR3 nucleotides are TGTGCCAGCAGCTCGGCCGGGACAGGGGTCGATACGCAGTATTTT. It yields the protein CASSSAGTGVDTQYF.

V and J are TRBV2 and TRBJ2-7, with TRBD1 as a possible D gene (5 bases). The CDR3 extends over 16 amino acids. Germline V gene data show CDR1 as SNHLY and CDR2 as FYNNEI. V was clipped by 6 bases and J by 0 bases, with 18 bases between them. The CDR3 DNA follows: TGTGCCAGCAGCCCTATAGGACAAGGCAGCTCCTACGAGCAGTACTTC. Its protein is CASSPIGQGSSYEQYF. Looking up the rest from reference TRBV2 and TRBJ2-7 gives the full variable domain: EPEVTQTPSHQVTQMGQEVILRCVPISNHLYFYWYRQILGQKVEFLVSFYNNEISEKSEIFDDQFSVERPDGSNFTLKIRSTKLEDSAMYFCASSPIGQGSSYEQYFGPGTRLTVT.

The chain is built from TRBV7-9 and TRBJ1-4, with 8 positions matching TRBD1. The germline V gene encodes CDR1 SEHNR and CDR2 FQNEAQ (reference sequence). This CDR3 has 13 residues. Losses at the gene ends were 11 bases for V and 8 bases for J; bases not matched to a gene: 10. The CDR3 reads CAGQTGDKEKLFF. In DNA, the CDR3 is TGTGCCGGGCAGACAGGGGATAAAGAAAAACTGTTTTTT. The full variable domain, rest sourced from reference TRBV7-9 and TRBJ1-4, is DTGVSQNPRHKITKRGQNVTFRCDPISEHNRLYWYRQTLGQGPEFLTYFQNEAQLEKSRLLSDRFSAERPKGSFSTLEIQRTEQGDSAMYLCAGQTGDKEKLFFGSGTQLSVL.

The chain employs TRBV4-3 and TRBJ1-6, with 12 bases identical to TRBD1. There are 17 residues in the CDR3. Germline lookup yields CDR1 LGHNA and CDR2 YSLEER. After removal of 2 bases from V and 9 bases from J, the junction contained 8 bases not matched to a gene. The CDR3 DNA reads as TGCGCCAGCAGCCAAATCCCGGGACAGGGGGCAGGTTCACCCCTCCACTTT. Protein product: CASSQIPGQGAGSPLHF.

The DNA for the CDR3 is TGTGCCAGCAGTGAATTTCAGTCACCAGGACTAGCGGGGGGGTCAGATACGCAGTATTTT. Residues: CASSEFQSPGLAGGSDTQYF. This chain uses TRBV6-1 with TRBJ2-3; TRBD2 matches at 15 bases. The V gene end was trimmed by 2 bases and the J gene end by 4 bases; junction bases not matched to a gene: 13. Germline loops: CDR1 MNHNS, CDR2 SASEGT. CDR3 length: 20 amino acids.

The V gene is TRBV5-5, the J gene TRBJ1-5; 9 bases are a match to TRBD1. V shed 4 bases, J shed 5 bases, and the junction held 4 bases outside the gene matches. CDR1 is SGHKS, CDR2 YYEKEE, per germline (reference sequence). The CDR3 loop spans 14 amino acids. For the CDR3, the DNA is TGTGCCAGCAGCGTGACAGGGGGAGATCAGCCCCAGCATTTT. Translating gives CASSVTGGDQPQHF.

V and J are TRBV7-2 and TRBJ2-5; no clear D. Between the trimmed V and J ends, which lost 2 bases and 2 bases, there was a span of 9 bases. The CDR3 totals 14 residues. The germline V gene encodes CDR1 SGHTA and CDR2 FQGNSA. This CDR3 reads CASSLSSFQETQYF. DNA for the CDR3: TGTGCCAGCAGCTTATCGAGTTTTCAAGAGACCCAGTACTTC.

This clone appeared a single time. V and J are TRBV27 and TRBJ2-5; D gene uncertain. The V end lost 5 bases, the J end lost 0 bases, and 4 bases lay between the germline ends. The CDR3 sequence is 12 residues long. CDR1 is MNHEY and CDR2 is SMNVEV in the germline V gene (reference sequence). The CDR3 nucleotides read TGTGCCAGCAGTCCCAACCAAGAGACCCAGTACTTC. Its translation is CASSPNQETQYF.

The V call is TRBV5-6, the J call TRBJ1-5, with D unresolved. CDR1 and CDR2 from the germline V gene are SGHDT and YYEEEE. Trimming cost V 4 bases and J 4 bases, with 9 bases left between them. This CDR3 has 13 amino acids. The CDR3 DNA sequence: TGTGCCAGCAGCGGAGGAGTAAATCAGCCCCAGCATTTT. Its translation: CASSGGVNQPQHF.

J is TRBJ1-2 and V is TRBV19; D is possibly TRBD1 (6 bases). Per germline, CDR1 LNHDA and CDR2 SQIVND (reference sequence). There are 13 residues in the CDR3. V shed 3 bases and J shed 6 bases, with 11 bases lying between them. CDR3 DNA: TGTGCCAGTAGTATCTGGACAGCCCATGGCTACACCTTC. Translated, it gives CASSIWTAHGYTF.

The chain combines TRBV4-1 with TRBJ2-5, with D tentatively TRBD1 (6 bases). CDR1 is MGHRA, CDR2 YSYEKL, per germline. The CDR3 runs to 15 residues. Trimming took 4 bases from V and 5 from J, leaving 17 bases between them. The CDR3 protein is CASSPGTTQGETQYF. The CDR3 region has the DNA TGCGCCAGCAGCCCGGGGACAACCCAGGGGGAGACCCAGTACTTC.

This rearrangement joins TRBV27 to TRBJ2-7; no clear D. V was shortened by 3 bases and J by 0 bases, with 15 bases between the two germline ends. CDR1 and CDR2 (germline): MNHEY, SMNVEV (reference sequence). The CDR3 extends over 16 amino acids. The CDR3 coding sequence is TGTGCCAGCAGTTTCATAGTAGCACTGAGCTCCTACGAGCAGTACTTC. Translating it yields CASSFIVALSSYEQYF.

The chain is built from TRBV11-3 and TRBJ1-1, with D perhaps TRBD1 (5 bases). The germline CDR1 and CDR2 sequences are SGHNT and YENEEA. The V end was cut by 4 bases, the J end by 4 bases, with 13 bases between. This CDR3 comprises 14 residues. The CDR3 region has the DNA TGTGCCAGCAGCTCCAGGGATAGGACCACTGAAGCTTTCTTT. Its protein product is CASSSRDRTTEAFF.

V and J are TRBV9 and TRBJ2-1; D ambiguous. The germline V gene encodes CDR1 SGDLS and CDR2 YYNGEE. V dropped 4 bases and J dropped 3 bases, with 5 bases sitting between them. This CDR3 is 12 amino acids long. CDR3 DNA: TGTGCCAGCAGCCCCTTCTACAATGAGCAGTTCTTC. Translation: CASSPFYNEQFF.

This clone has a handful of counts. The chain employs TRBV5-1 and TRBJ2-5; 10 nucleotides align to TRBD2. Trimming at V came to 5 bases and at J to 5 bases, leaving 12 bases not matched to a gene. Germline CDR1 and CDR2: SGHRS and YFSETQ. This CDR3 has 16 residues. CDR3 sequence reads: CASRDPSGGARETQYF. CDR3 DNA: TGCGCCAGCAGGGACCCCAGCGGGGGGGCGCGTGAGACCCAGTACTTC.

The chain employs TRBV19 and TRBJ1-1, with a tentative D call TRBD1 (6 bases). Germline V gene data show CDR1 as LNHDA and CDR2 as SQIVND (reference sequence). This CDR3 comprises 16 residues. V gave up 1 base and J gave up 4 bases, with 16 bases separating them. This CDR3 is CASSIGNRVRSTEAFF. In DNA, the CDR3 is TGTGCCAGTAGTATAGGGAACAGGGTAAGGAGCACTGAAGCTTTCTTT.

This chain connects TRBV27 to TRBJ2-2; possibly TRBD2 for D (5 bases). This CDR3 contains 16 residues. V gave up 4 bases and J gave up 4 bases, with 16 bases separating them. Germline CDR1 is MNHEY and CDR2 is SMNVEV (reference sequence). DNA of the CDR3: TGTGCCAGCAGTTCAGTCCCCCGGGGAATCACCGGGGAGCTGTTTTTT. Translating it yields CASSSVPRGITGELFF.